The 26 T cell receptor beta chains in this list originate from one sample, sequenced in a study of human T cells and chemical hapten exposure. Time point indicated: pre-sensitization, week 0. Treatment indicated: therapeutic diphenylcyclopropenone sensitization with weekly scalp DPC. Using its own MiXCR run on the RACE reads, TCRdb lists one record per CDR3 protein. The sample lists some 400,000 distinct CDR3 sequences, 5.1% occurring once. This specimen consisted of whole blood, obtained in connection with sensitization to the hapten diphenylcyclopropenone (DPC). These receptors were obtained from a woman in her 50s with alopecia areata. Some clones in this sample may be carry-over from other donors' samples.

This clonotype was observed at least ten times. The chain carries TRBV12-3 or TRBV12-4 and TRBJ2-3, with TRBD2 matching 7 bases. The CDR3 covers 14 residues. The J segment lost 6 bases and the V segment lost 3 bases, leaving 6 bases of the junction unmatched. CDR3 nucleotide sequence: TGTGCCAGCAGTTTCGACGGGGAGGGGGATACGCAGTATTTT. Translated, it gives CASSFDGEGDTQYF.

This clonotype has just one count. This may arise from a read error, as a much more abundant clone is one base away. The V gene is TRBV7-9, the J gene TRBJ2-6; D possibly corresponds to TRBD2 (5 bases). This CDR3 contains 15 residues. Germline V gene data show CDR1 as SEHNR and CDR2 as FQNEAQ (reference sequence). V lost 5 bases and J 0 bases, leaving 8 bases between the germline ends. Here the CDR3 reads CASSPGDSGANVLTF. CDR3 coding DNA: TGTGCCAGCAGCCCCGGGGACTCTGGGGCCAACGTCCTGACTTTC.

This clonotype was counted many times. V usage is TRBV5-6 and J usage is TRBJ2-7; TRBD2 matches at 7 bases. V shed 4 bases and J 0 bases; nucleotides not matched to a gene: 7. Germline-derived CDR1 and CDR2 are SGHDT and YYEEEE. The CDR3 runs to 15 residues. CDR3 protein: CASSLPSGTSYEQYF. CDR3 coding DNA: TGTGCCAGCAGCCTGCCTAGCGGTACCTCCTACGAGCAGTACTTC.

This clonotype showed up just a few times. For the CDR3, the DNA is TGTGCCAGCAGCTTAGGCCGACAGTTACTGAACACCGGGGAGCTGTTTTTT. It is translated as CASSLGRQLLNTGELFF. The gene calls are TRBV13 and TRBJ2-2, with a tentative D call TRBD1 (5 bases). V lost 0 bases and J 1 base, leaving 12 bases between the germline ends. CDR1 and CDR2 (germline): PRHDT, FYEKMQ (reference sequence). The CDR3 runs to 17 residues.

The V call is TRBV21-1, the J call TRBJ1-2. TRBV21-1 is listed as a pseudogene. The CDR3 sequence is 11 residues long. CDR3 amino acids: CASRGGYGYTF. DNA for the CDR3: TGTGCCAGCAGGGGAGGGTATGGCTACACCTTC.

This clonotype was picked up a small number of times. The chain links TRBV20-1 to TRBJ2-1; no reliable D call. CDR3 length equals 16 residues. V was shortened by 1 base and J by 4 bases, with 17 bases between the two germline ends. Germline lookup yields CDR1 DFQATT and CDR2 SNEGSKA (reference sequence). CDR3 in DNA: TGCAGTGCTAGAGTAGTAGGAACGGGCCCTTACAATGAGCAGTTCTTC. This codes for CSARVVGTGPYNEQFF.

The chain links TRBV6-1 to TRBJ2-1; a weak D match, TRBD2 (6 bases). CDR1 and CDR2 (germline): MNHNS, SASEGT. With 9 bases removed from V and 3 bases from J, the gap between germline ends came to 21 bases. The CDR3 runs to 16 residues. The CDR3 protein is CASMGDWADFYNEQFF. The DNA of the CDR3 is TGTGCCAGTATGGGGGACTGGGCGGATTTCTACAATGAGCAGTTCTTC.

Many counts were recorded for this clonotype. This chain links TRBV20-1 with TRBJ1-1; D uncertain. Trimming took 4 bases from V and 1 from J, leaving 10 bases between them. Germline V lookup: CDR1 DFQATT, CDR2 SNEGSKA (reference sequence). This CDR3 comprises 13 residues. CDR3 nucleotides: TGCAGTGCTACGGACGGATGGAACACTGAAGCTTTCTTT. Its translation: CSATDGWNTEAFF.

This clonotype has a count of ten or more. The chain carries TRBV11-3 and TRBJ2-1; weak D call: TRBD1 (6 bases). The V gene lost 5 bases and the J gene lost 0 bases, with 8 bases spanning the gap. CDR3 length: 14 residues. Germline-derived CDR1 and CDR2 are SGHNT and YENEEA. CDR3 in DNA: TGTGCCAGCAGCCCAGGGGCCTCCTACAATGAGCAGTTCTTC. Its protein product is CASSPGASYNEQFF.

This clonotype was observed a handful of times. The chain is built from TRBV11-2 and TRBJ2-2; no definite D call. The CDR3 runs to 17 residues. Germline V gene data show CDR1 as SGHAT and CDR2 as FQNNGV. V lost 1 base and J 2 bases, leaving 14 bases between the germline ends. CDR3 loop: CASSLGYSTVNTGELFF. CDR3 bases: TGTGCCAGCAGCTTAGGCTACTCCACAGTCAACACCGGGGAGCTGTTTTTT.

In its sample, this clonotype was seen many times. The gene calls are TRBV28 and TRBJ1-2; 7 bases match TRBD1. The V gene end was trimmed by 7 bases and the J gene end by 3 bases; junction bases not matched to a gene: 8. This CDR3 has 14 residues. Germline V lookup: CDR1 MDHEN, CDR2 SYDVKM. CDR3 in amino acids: CASTPAGGHYGYTF. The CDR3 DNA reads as TGTGCCAGCACCCCGGCAGGGGGGCACTATGGCTACACCTTC.

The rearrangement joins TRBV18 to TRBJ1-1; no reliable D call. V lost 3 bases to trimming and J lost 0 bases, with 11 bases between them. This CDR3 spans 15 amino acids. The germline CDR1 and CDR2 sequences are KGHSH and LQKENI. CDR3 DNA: TGTGCCAGCTCACCCTTCGCGACATTGAACACTGAAGCTTTCTTT. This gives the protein CASSPFATLNTEAFF.

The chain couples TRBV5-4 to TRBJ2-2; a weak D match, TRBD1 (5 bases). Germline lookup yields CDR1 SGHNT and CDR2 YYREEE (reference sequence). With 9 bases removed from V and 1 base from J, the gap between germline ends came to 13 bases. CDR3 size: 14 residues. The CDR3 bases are TGTGCCACCACGCAGGGTTGGAACACCGGGGAGCTGTTTTTT. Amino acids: CATTQGWNTGELFF.

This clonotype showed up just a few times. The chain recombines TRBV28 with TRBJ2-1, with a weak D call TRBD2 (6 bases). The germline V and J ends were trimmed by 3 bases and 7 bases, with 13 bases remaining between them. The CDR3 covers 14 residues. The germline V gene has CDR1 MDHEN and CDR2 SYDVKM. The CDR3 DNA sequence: TGTGCCAGCAGTTTCGCGGGGTTTAGAAATGAGCAGTTCTTC. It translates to CASSFAGFRNEQFF.

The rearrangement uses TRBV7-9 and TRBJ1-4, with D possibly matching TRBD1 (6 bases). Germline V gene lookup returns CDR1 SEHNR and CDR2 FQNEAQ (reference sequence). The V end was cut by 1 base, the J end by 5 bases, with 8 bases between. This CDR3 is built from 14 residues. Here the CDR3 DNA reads TGTGCCAGCAGCTTAGAGGGGGGGAATGAAAAACTGTTTTTT. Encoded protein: CASSLEGGNEKLFF.

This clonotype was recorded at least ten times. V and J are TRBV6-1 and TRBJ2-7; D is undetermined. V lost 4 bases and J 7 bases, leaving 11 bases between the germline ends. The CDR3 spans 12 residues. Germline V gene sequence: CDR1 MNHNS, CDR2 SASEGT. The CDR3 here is CASSAWVVEQYF. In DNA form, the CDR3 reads TGTGCCAGCAGTGCTTGGGTGGTGGAGCAGTACTTC.

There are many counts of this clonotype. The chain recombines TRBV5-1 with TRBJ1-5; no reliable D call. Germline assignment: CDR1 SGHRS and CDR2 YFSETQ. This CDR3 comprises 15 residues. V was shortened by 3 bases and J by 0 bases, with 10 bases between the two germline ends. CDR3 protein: CASSSDGYSNQPQHF. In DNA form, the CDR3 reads TGCGCCAGCAGCTCCGACGGTTATAGCAATCAGCCCCAGCATTTT.

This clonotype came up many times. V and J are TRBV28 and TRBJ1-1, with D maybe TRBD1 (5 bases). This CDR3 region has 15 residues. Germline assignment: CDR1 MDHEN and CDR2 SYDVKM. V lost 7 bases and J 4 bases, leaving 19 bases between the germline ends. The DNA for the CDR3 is TGTGCCAGCATTCGCACCGGGACGGGGAGCACTGAAGCTTTCTTT. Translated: CASIRTGTGSTEAFF.

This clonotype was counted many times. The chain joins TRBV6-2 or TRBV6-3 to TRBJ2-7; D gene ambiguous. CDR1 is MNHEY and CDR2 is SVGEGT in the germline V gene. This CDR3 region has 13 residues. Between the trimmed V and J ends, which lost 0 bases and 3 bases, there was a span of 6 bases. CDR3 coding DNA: TGTGCCAGCAGTTACTCAACCGACTACGAGCAGTACTTC. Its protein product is CASSYSTDYEQYF.

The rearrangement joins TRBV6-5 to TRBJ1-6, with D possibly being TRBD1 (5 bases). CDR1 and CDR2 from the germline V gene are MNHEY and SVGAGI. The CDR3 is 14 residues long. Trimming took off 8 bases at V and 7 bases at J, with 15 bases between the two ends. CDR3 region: CASEGRDLNSPLHF. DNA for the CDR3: TGTGCCAGCGAAGGAAGGGACTTAAATTCACCCCTCCACTTT.

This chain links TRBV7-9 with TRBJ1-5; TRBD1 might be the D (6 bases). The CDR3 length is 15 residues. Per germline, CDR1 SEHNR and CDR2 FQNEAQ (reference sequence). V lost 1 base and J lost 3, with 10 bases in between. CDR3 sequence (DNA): TGTGCCAGCAGCTTAGAGGGGGGAAACAATCAGCCCCAGCATTTT. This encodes CASSLEGGNNQPQHF.

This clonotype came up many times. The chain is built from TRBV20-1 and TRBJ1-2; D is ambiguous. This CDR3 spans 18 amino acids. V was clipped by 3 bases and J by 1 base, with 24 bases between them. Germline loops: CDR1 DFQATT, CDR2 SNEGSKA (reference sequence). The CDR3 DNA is TGCAGTGCTAGCGCTTTAGGAAAGGGCGAATCCGTTAACTATGGCTACACCTTC. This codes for CSASALGKGESVNYGYTF.

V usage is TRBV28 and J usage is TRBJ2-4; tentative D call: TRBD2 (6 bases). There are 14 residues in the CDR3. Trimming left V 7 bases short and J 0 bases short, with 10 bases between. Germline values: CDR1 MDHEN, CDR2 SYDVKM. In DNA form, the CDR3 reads TGTGCCAGCAACCGGGACTCAGCCAAAAACATTCAGTACTTC. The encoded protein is CASNRDSAKNIQYF.

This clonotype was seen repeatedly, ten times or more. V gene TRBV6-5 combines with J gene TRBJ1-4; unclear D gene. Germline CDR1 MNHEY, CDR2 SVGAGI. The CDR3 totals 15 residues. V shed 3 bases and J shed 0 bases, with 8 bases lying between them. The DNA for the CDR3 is TGTGCCAGCAGTTATCGGGCGTCAACTAATGAAAAACTGTTTTTT. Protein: CASSYRASTNEKLFF.

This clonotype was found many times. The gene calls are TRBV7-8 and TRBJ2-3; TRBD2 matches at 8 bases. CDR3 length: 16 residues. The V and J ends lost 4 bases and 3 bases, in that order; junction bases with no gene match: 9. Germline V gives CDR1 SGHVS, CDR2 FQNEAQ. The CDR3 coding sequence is TGTGCCAGCAGCTCCGGACTAGCAGATTGGACAGATACGCAGTATTTT. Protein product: CASSSGLADWTDTQYF. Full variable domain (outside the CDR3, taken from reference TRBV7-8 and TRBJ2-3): GAGVSQSPRYKVAKRGQDVALRCDPISGHVSLFWYQQALGQGPEFLTYFQNEAQLDKSGLPSDRFFAERPEGSVSTLKIQRTQQEDSAVYLCASSSGLADWTDTQYFGPGTRLTVL.

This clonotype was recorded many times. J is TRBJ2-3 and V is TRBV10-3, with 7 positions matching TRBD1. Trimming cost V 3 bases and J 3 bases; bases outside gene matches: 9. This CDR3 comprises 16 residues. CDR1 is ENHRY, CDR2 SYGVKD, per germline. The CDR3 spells CAISDKQGIGTDTQYF. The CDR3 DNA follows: TGTGCCATCAGTGATAAACAGGGGATTGGAACAGATACGCAGTATTTT.